This TCR beta chain comes out of a study of CD8+CD57+ T cells in acquired aplastic anemia. Germline loops: CDR1 SQVTM, CDR2 ANQGSEA. Trimming took off 0 bases at V and 6 bases at J, with 15 bases between the two ends. This CDR3 contains 14 residues. TCR beta VDJ and CDR3 were profiled, and genomic DNA was the template. TCRdb reanalysed the reads using MiXCR and keeps one entry per CDR3 protein. The table includes around 200,000 distinct CDR3 sequences, approximately 51% detected once. Patients who underwent sequencing had shown CD8+CD57+ cell expansion by flow cytometry. The TCR originated in a human donor with aplastic anemia. Source material: sorted CD4+, CD8+, or CD8+CD57+ T cells (not recorded which) from PBMCs. This chain uses TRBV29-1 with TRBJ2-7, with no clear D. This CDR3 is CSVEDPSQISEQYF. In nucleotides, the CDR3 is TGCAGCGTTGAAGATCCCAGCCAGATTTCCGAGCAGTACTTC.